This TCR beta chain was found in a study of cytomegalovirus exposure and HLA in healthy donors. As for the study in general: Of some 400 genotyped donors, roughly 81% grouped in the Caucasian-associated ancestry cluster. Regarding the study as a whole: A later analysis by the authors found several of the most significant clusters apparently linked to common viral pathogens.

The CDR3 extends over 14 amino acids. Germline V gene sequence: CDR1 KGHSH, CDR2 LQKENI. After removal of 5 bases from V and 7 bases from J, the junction contained 8 bases not matched to a gene. About this clone: The antigen remains unidentified.

It was with 60 Vbeta and 13 Jbeta primers that the PCR ran. The assay was immunoSEQ multiplex PCR, and TCRdb's table has in-frame clones only and misses some. The sample table includes nearly 35,000 clones. The specimen was PBMCs. The rearrangement links TRBV18 to TRBJ2-1, with TRBD1 matching over 7 bases. This sequence was found in a woman in her thirties or forties in good health and CMV-seropositive. Here the CDR3 DNA reads TGTGCCAGCTCAGCGACAGGGTACGATAATGAGCAGTTCTTC. It encodes CASSATGYDNEQFF.